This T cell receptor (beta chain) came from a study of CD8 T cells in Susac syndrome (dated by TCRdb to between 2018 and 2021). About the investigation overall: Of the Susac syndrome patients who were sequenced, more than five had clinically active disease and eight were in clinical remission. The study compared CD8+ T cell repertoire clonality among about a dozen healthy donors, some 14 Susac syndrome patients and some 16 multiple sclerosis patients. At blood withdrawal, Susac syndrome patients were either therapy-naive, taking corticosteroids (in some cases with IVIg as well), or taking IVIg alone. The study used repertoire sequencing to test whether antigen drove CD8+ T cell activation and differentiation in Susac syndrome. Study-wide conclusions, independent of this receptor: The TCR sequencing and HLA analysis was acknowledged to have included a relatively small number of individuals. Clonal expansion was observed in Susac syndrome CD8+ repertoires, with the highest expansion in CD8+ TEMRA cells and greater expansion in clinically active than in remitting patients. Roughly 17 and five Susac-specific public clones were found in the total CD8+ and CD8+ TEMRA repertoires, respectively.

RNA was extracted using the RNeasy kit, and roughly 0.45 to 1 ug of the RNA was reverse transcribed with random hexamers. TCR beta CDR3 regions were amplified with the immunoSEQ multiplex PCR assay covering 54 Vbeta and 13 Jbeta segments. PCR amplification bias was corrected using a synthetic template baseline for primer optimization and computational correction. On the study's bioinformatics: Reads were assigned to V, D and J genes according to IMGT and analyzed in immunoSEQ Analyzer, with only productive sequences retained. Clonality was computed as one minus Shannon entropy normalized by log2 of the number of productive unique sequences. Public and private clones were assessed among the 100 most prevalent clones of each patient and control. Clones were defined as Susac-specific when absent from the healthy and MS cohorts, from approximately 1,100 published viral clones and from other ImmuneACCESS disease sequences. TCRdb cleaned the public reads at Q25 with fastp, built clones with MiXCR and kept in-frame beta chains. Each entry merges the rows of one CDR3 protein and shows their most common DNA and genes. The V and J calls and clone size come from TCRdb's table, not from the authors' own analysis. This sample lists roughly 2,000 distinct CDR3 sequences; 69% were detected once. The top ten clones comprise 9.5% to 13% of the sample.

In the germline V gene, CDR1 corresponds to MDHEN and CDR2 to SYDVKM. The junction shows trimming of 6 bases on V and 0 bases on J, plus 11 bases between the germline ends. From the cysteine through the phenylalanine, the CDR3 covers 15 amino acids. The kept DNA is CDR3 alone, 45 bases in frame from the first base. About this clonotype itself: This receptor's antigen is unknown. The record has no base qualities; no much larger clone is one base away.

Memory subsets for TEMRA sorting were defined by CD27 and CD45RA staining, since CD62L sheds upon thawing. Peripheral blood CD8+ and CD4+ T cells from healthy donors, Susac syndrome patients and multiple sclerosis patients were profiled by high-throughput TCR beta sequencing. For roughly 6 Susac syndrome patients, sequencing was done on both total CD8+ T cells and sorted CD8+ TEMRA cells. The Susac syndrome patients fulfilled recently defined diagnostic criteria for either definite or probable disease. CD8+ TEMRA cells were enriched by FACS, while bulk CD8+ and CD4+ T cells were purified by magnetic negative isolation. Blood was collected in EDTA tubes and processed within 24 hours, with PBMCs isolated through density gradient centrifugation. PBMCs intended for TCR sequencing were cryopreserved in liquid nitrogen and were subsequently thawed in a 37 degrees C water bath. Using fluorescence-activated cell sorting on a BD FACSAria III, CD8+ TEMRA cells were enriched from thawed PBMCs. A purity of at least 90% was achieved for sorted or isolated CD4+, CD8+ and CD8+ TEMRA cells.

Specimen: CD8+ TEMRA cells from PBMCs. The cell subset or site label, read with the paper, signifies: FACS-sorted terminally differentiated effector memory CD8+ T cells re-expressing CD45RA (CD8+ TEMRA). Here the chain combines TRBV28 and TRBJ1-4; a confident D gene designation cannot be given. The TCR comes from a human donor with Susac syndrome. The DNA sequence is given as TGTGCCAGCAGGCTCACGGTTGCAACTAATGAAAAACTGTTTTTT. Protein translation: CASRLTVATNEKLFF.